Presented here are 20 T cell receptor beta chains from one specimen sequenced in a study of blood T cell repertoires in COVID-19. Only in-frame clones appear in the TCRdb table, and some are missing; sequencing was by immunoSEQ multiplex PCR. The sample has hundreds of thousands of clones; approximately 80% are singletons. Sequencing input: peripheral blood. The receptors derive from a man between 35 and 55 years old with acute or convalescent COVID-19.

This clone was seen just once. The rearrangement uses TRBV27 and TRBJ2-7; 7 nucleotides line up with TRBD2. The CDR3 has 14 amino acids. CDR1 MNHEY and CDR2 SMNVEV come from the germline V gene (reference sequence). The V and J ends lost 6 bases and 7 bases, in that order; junction bases with no gene match: 12. CDR3 DNA: TGTGCCAGCAGGTTAGCGGGCCTCCTGGGGGAGCAGTACTTC. Translating it yields CASRLAGLLGEQYF.

The chain couples TRBV9 to TRBJ2-1, with D possibly TRBD1 on 6 matching bases. The CDR3 length is 14 residues. Trimming stripped 3 bases from V and 6 bases from J, with 13 bases between. Germline lookup yields CDR1 SGDLS and CDR2 YYNGEE. DNA for the CDR3: TGTGCCAGCAGCGGTGACAGGTCCGGCAATGAGCAGTTCTTC. It is translated as CASSGDRSGNEQFF. The full variable domain, its missing parts supplied by reference TRBV9 and TRBJ2-1, is DSGVTQTPKHLITATGQRVTLRCSPRSGDLSVYWYQQSLDQGLQFLIQYYNGEERAKGNILERFSAQQFPDLHSELNLSSLELGDSALYFCASSGDRSGNEQFFGPGTRLTVL.

The chain combines TRBV28 with TRBJ2-3, with a weak D call TRBD2 (7 bases). CDR3 length: 16 amino acids. The V end was cut by 7 bases, the J end by 11 bases, with 28 bases between. CDR1 and CDR2 from the germline V gene are MDHEN and SYDVKM. The CDR3 sequence is CASIRGGGGRLMRQYF. CDR3 sequence (DNA): TGTGCCAGCATCCGAGGGGGAGGGGGACGTTTGATGAGGCAGTATTTT.

Comment on this clone: Other DNA variants within this sample encode the same CDR3. This sequence joins TRBV7-2 and TRBJ2-3, with 9 bases matching TRBD2. CDR3 length: 16 amino acids. After removal of 1 base from V and 1 base from J, the junction contained 3 bases not matched to a gene. Germline CDR1 is SGHTA and CDR2 is FQGNSA. The CDR3 coding sequence is TGTGCCAGCAGCTTAGGGTTAGCGGGGGGCACAGATACGCAGTATTTT. Protein sequence: CASSLGLAGGTDTQYF. The full variable domain, in which reference TRBV7-2 and TRBJ2-3 provide the parts outside the CDR3, is GAGVSQSPSNKVTEKGKDVELRCDPISGHTALYWYRQSLGQGLEFLIYFQGNSAPDKSGLPSDRFSAERTGGSVSTLTIQRTQQEDSAVYLCASSLGLAGGTDTQYFGPGTRLTVL.

The V call is TRBV29-1, the J call TRBJ1-1; D is undetermined. In germline, CDR1 is SQVTM, CDR2 ANQGSEA. This CDR3 is 15 amino acids long. V lost 1 base and J lost 3, with 15 bases in between. The CDR3 region is CSVEGLGLRDTEAFF. The DNA of the CDR3 is TGCAGCGTTGAAGGTCTCGGACTCAGAGACACTGAAGCTTTCTTT.

The chain joins TRBV6-2 or TRBV6-3 to TRBJ2-7, with TRBD2 matching 11 bases. Germline CDR1 reads MNHEY; CDR2 reads SVGEGT. The length of the CDR3 is 17 residues. V lost 6 bases to trimming and J lost 0 bases; unmatched junction nucleotides: 10. The CDR3 loop reads CASSPGLAGKSSYEQYF. Here the CDR3 DNA reads TGTGCCAGCAGCCCCGGACTAGCGGGCAAAAGCTCCTACGAGCAGTACTTC.

Many counts were recorded for this clone. The rearrangement links TRBV30 to TRBJ2-1, with 9 bases identical to TRBD1. J lost 5 bases, V lost 2 bases, and 10 bases had no gene match. CDR3 length: 16 residues. Germline-derived CDR1 and CDR2 are GTSNPN and SVGIG (reference sequence). CDR3 sequence (DNA): TGTGCCTGGAGTACCCCGGGACAGGGTGGGAACAATGAGCAGTTCTTC. Translated, it gives CAWSTPGQGGNNEQFF.

The gene calls are TRBV5-1 and TRBJ1-1; D is ambiguous. V was trimmed by 6 bases and J by 3 bases, leaving 15 bases between them. Per the germline V gene, CDR1 is SGHRS and CDR2 is YFSETQ. The CDR3 is 14 amino acids. The CDR3 sequence: CASKPSLRYTEAFF. The CDR3 bases are TGCGCCAGCAAACCATCTCTGAGGTACACTGAAGCTTTCTTT.

The V call is TRBV5-1, the J call TRBJ1-2; D not resolved. V lost 0 bases and J 8 bases, leaving 14 bases between the germline ends. The CDR3 is 14 amino acids. Germline V CDR1 and CDR2: SGHRS, YFSETQ. This CDR3 reads CASSLEAGVGGYTF. The CDR3 DNA sequence: TGCGCCAGCAGCTTGGAGGCCGGGGTAGGCGGCTACACCTTC.

The V and J genes are TRBV14 and TRBJ1-2; D uncertain. The V gene's germline CDR1 is SGHDN and CDR2 FVKESK. Trimming took 4 bases from V and 7 from J, leaving 13 bases between them. The CDR3 has 13 amino acids. As DNA, the CDR3 is TGTGCCAGCAGCCCGGGATTCGCCCCTGGCTACACCTTC. Protein product: CASSPGFAPGYTF.

This clone was observed a few times. The chain recombines TRBV2 with TRBJ1-2; 8 bases are a match to TRBD1. The CDR3 extends over 16 amino acids. The V and J ends lost 7 bases and 0 bases, in that order; junction bases with no gene match: 10. CDR1 and CDR2 from the germline V gene are SNHLY and FYNNEI. CDR3 sequence (DNA): TGTGCCAGCAAGGCAGGGGGCGATTTAGCTAACTATGGCTACACCTTC. Residues: CASKAGGDLANYGYTF.

The chain carries TRBV6-2 or TRBV6-3 and TRBJ1-2; 8 nucleotides line up with TRBD1. J gave up 8 bases and V 2 bases, and 7 bases lay outside the gene matches. Germline V gene lookup returns CDR1 MNHEY and CDR2 SVGEGT. CDR3 length: 14 residues. The CDR3 loop reads CASSYGQGAGGYTF. CDR3 bases: TGTGCCAGCAGTTACGGCCAGGGGGCGGGAGGCTACACCTTC.

The rearrangement joins TRBV10-3 to TRBJ1-2; unclear D gene. Germline CDR1 is ENHRY and CDR2 is SYGVKD. The V gene lost 3 bases and the J gene lost 5 bases, with 16 bases spanning the gap. The CDR3 has 15 residues. In DNA, the CDR3 is TGTGCCATCAGTGACGACGCGGCGCCGCGATATGGCTACACCTTC. This gives the protein CAISDDAAPRYGYTF.

This clone came up a few times. Different DNA sequences within this sample yield the same CDR3. This chain connects TRBV5-1 to TRBJ1-4, with 7 bases lining up with TRBD1. The V gene's germline CDR1 is SGHRS and CDR2 YFSETQ. This CDR3 has 15 residues. V dropped 0 bases and J dropped 5; count of bases not matched to a gene: 4. The CDR3 loop reads CASSLEGARNEKLFF. The CDR3 nucleotides are TGCGCCAGCAGCTTGGAGGGGGCGCGAAATGAAAAACTGTTTTTT.

J is TRBJ2-5 and V is TRBV18; D not resolved. Between the trimmed V and J ends, which lost 4 bases and 0 bases, there was a span of 15 bases. This CDR3 is built from 16 residues. CDR1 KGHSH and CDR2 LQKENI come from the germline V gene. The CDR3 protein is CASSQARQQYQETQYF. In DNA, the CDR3 is TGTGCCAGCTCACAGGCTCGACAACAATACCAAGAGACCCAGTACTTC.

This clone has more than one count but fewer than ten. The V call is TRBV4-2, the J call TRBJ2-7; D gene unclear. V was clipped by 0 bases and J by 2 bases, with 14 bases between them. The CDR3 consists of 16 residues. Germline V gene lookup returns CDR1 LGHNA and CDR2 YNFKEQ. The CDR3 DNA reads TGTGCCAGCAGCCAAGAAAACCTCGCAGGTCCCTACGAGCAGTACTTC. Translated: CASSQENLAGPYEQYF.

CDR3 nucleotide sequence: TGTGCCAGCAGCACTCCCCAACAGGGCGGCACTGAAGCTTTCTTT. Its translation is CASSTPQQGGTEAFF. This chain links TRBV11-1 with TRBJ1-1; D perhaps matches TRBD1 (6 bases). Germline-derived CDR1 and CDR2 are SGHAT and FQDESV (reference sequence). Trimming removed 5 bases from V and 4 bases from J, with 17 bases in between. The CDR3 is 15 residues long.

In this sample, this clone turned up once. This CDR3 is CATSSGNTGELFF. The CDR3 bases are TGTGCCACCTCTAGCGGAAACACCGGGGAGCTGTTTTTT. The V and J genes are TRBV19 and TRBJ2-2, with 7 nucleotides matching TRBD2. The CDR3 totals 13 residues. Germline values: CDR1 LNHDA, CDR2 SQIVND (reference sequence). V lost 10 bases to trimming and J lost 2 bases; unmatched junction nucleotides: 4.

The J gene is TRBJ2-1, the V gene TRBV10-3; D uncertain. This CDR3 is built from 12 residues. Germline V gene sequence: CDR1 ENHRY, CDR2 SYGVKD. The V and J ends lost 4 bases and 8 bases respectively, with 9 bases between them. CDR3 DNA: TGTGCCATCAGTGCGTCTCCCGATGAGCAGTTCTTC. Its protein product is CAISASPDEQFF.

V usage is TRBV7-2 and J usage is TRBJ1-2, with 7 bases lining up with TRBD1. CDR1 is SGHTA, CDR2 FQGNSA, per germline. This CDR3 has 14 residues. V shed 5 bases and J 2 bases; nucleotides not matched to a gene: 5. The CDR3 protein is CASSPGQKNYGYTF. The CDR3 coding sequence is TGTGCCAGCAGCCCGGGACAGAAAAACTATGGCTACACCTTC.